Sequencing of this TCR beta chain was carried out in a study of cytomegalovirus exposure and HLA in healthy donors. Study details: Counted in an early data release were about 80 million unique TCRs from HLA-typed donors. Whole-study results and caveats: An apparent linkage of common viral pathogens to several of the most significant clusters emerged in a later analysis. HLA restriction was apparent for most CMV-associated TCR beta chains in a later analysis. With DRB1 most and HLA-C fewest, TCR association rates differed between HLA loci in a later analysis.

Germline V gene sequence: CDR1 MNHEY, CDR2 SMNVEV (reference sequence). J was trimmed by 2 bases and V by 6 bases; bases with no gene match: 7. This CDR3 contains 15 residues. On this clone itself: Its antigen is undetermined.

Primers included in the PCR were 60 Vbeta and 13 Jbeta primers. Profiling relied on immunoSEQ multiplex PCR, and the TCRdb table lists in-frame clones only, not all of them. The profile shows about 93,000 clones, about four fifths of them singletons. The receptor was isolated from a man younger than 45 in good health and CMV-seronegative. The rearrangement uses TRBV27 and TRBJ1-5; 7 nucleotides match TRBD1. The sequenced sample consisted of PBMCs. The CDR3 region is CASRKFGTGNQPQHF. The CDR3 bases are TGTGCCAGCAGAAAATTCGGGACAGGCAATCAGCCCCAGCATTTT.